The 30 T cell receptor beta chains below come from one sample, sequenced in a study of OX40 agonist ivuxolimab in advanced cancers. TCRdb keeps only in-frame clones here, not all; method: immunoSEQ multiplex PCR. Of tens of thousands of clones in the sample, approximately 80% were seen once. This sample comprised CD4+ or CD8+ T cells sorted from blood, obtained in a trial of the OX40 agonist ivuxolimab. The source is an adult with an advanced solid tumor such as melanoma, head and neck, liver or kidney cancer.

The rearrangement uses TRBV2 and TRBJ1-2; 12 bases match TRBD1. CDR3 length: 15 residues. Trimming at V came to 7 bases and at J to 7 bases, leaving 10 bases not matched to a gene. Germline V CDR1 and CDR2: SNHLY, FYNNEI. In nucleotides, the CDR3 is TGTGCCAGCACCGAAGGGGGACAGGGGGCCGGTGGCTACACCTTC. Encoded protein: CASTEGGQGAGGYTF.

The chain uses TRBV6-4 and TRBJ2-2, with D possibly being TRBD2 (6 bases). Trimming took 5 bases from V and 0 from J, leaving 13 bases between them. Germline CDR1 is MRHNA and CDR2 is SNTAGT. There are 16 residues in the CDR3. As DNA, the CDR3 is TGTGCCAGCAGTATCCTCGGGGGTCCGAACACCGGGGAGCTGTTTTTT. It encodes CASSILGGPNTGELFF.

The V call is TRBV19, the J call TRBJ1-2; perhaps TRBD1 as D (5 bases). V lost 2 bases and J lost 2, with 12 bases in between. CDR3 length equals 15 residues. Looked up from germline, CDR1 is LNHDA and CDR2 is SQIVND (reference sequence). CDR3 protein: CASSIIDRPNYGYTF. CDR3 bases: TGTGCCAGTAGTATAATAGACAGACCGAACTATGGCTACACCTTC.

This chain uses TRBV4-1 with TRBJ1-6; D is ambiguous. Germline CDR1 MGHRA, CDR2 YSYEKL. V was pared by 1 base and J by 0 bases, with 4 bases between. The CDR3 consists of 15 residues. The CDR3: CASSQGGSYNSPLHF. For the CDR3, the DNA is TGCGCCAGCAGCCAAGGGGGCTCCTATAATTCACCCCTCCACTTT.

This clone appeared once. Here the CDR3 DNA reads TGTGCCAGCAGCCGACAATATGAAGGCTACACCTTC. Protein sequence: CASSRQYEGYTF. The chain couples TRBV13 to TRBJ1-2; no reliable D call. Between the trimmed V and J ends, which lost 5 bases and 8 bases, there was a span of 12 bases. Germline CDR1 and CDR2: PRHDT and FYEKMQ (reference sequence). CDR3 length: 12 amino acids.

The V gene is TRBV19, the J gene TRBJ2-7; 10 bases are shared with TRBD2. Germline V lookup: CDR1 LNHDA, CDR2 SQIVND (reference sequence). The CDR3 extends over 15 amino acids. V dropped 3 bases and J dropped 3; count of bases not matched to a gene: 5. The CDR3 loop reads CASSMTLAGVYEQYF. CDR3 in DNA: TGTGCCAGTAGTATGACTCTAGCGGGGGTCTACGAGCAGTACTTC.

The chain employs TRBV27 and TRBJ1-2; D is ambiguous. The ends were cut back, 2 bases at V and 1 base at J, with 8 bases in the middle. In germline, CDR1 is MNHEY, CDR2 SMNVEV (reference sequence). The CDR3 contains 14 residues. The CDR3 DNA sequence: TGTGCCAGCAGTTTAGCGCAAAATAACTATGGCTACACCTTC. It is translated as CASSLAQNNYGYTF.

V gene TRBV28 combines with J gene TRBJ2-7; 12 nucleotides line up with TRBD2. CDR1 is MDHEN, CDR2 SYDVKM, per germline. Germline trimming cut 3 bases from V and 7 bases from J; bases unmatched to any gene: 7. The CDR3 has 15 amino acids. CDR3 sequence: CASSFRTSGMDEQYF. CDR3 in DNA: TGTGCCAGCAGTTTTCGGACTAGCGGGATGGATGAGCAGTACTTC. Using reference TRBV28 and TRBJ2-7 for the parts outside the CDR3, the full variable domain is DVKVTQSSRYLVKRTGEKVFLECVQDMDHENMFWYRQDPGLGLRLIYFSYDVKMKEKGDIPEGYSVSREKKERFSLILESASTNQTSMYLCASSFRTSGMDEQYFGPGTRLTVT.

The chain joins TRBV2 to TRBJ1-1; D ambiguous. Germline V CDR1 and CDR2: SNHLY, FYNNEI. CDR3 length equals 12 residues. V was cut by 6 bases and J by 4 bases, with 9 bases left in between. Here the CDR3 DNA reads TGTGCCAGCAGACCCGATAGCACTGAAGCTTTCTTT. Translation gives CASRPDSTEAFF.

The rearrangement links TRBV7-9 to TRBJ2-3; D remains unclear. V lost 2 bases and J lost 2, with 8 bases in between. Germline V gene sequence: CDR1 SEHNR, CDR2 FQNEAQ (reference sequence). The CDR3 consists of 14 residues. The CDR3: CASSLLLITDTQYF. As DNA, the CDR3 is TGTGCCAGCAGCTTACTTCTGATCACAGATACGCAGTATTTT.

The chain links TRBV4-1 to TRBJ1-1; D ambiguous. This CDR3 is 14 amino acids long. Per germline, CDR1 MGHRA and CDR2 YSYEKL. Trimming cost V 1 base and J 4 bases, with 10 bases left between them. CDR3 coding DNA: TGCGCCAGCAGCCAAGCGTCGGTGACCACTGAAGCTTTCTTT. This gives the protein CASSQASVTTEAFF.

The genes are TRBV7-2 and TRBJ2-1; D is possibly TRBD1 or TRBD2 (5 bases each). Trimming removed 5 bases at V and 9 bases at J, with 17 bases between. The CDR3 has 14 amino acids. The V gene's germline CDR1 is SGHTA and CDR2 FQGNSA. CDR3 sequence (DNA): TGTGCCAGCAGCCCCGGGGACGCCGCAGGTGAGCAGTTCTTC. Translated: CASSPGDAAGEQFF.

This CDR3 reads CASRGNSYEQYF. CDR3 DNA sequence: TGTGCCAGCAGGGGGAACTCCTACGAGCAGTACTTC. V and J are TRBV27 and TRBJ2-7; no reliable D call. CDR1 is MNHEY and CDR2 is SMNVEV in the germline V gene (reference sequence). This CDR3 has 12 residues. Between the trimmed V and J ends, which lost 6 bases and 0 bases, there was a span of 6 bases.

The chain combines TRBV29-1 with TRBJ1-6; D unclear. V was trimmed by 7 bases and J by 5 bases, leaving 12 bases between them. The CDR3 extends over 13 amino acids. Per the germline V gene, CDR1 is SQVTM and CDR2 is ANQGSEA. The CDR3 DNA reads TGCAGCGGGGCCGAGGGCGATAATTCACCCCTCCACTTT. It codes for CSGAEGDNSPLHF. Full variable domain (outside the CDR3, taken from reference TRBV29-1 and TRBJ1-6): SAVISQKPSRDICQRGTSLTIQCQVDSQVTMMFWYRQQPGQSLTLIATANQGSEATYESGFVIDKFPISRPNLTFSTLTVSNMSPEDSSIYLCSGAEGDNSPLHFGNGTRLTVT.

This clone appeared once. The genes are TRBV6-1 and TRBJ2-4, with 11 bases that match TRBD2. Trimming removed 2 bases from V and 3 bases from J; junction bases left unmatched: 6. This CDR3 is built from 17 residues. Germline CDR1 and CDR2: MNHNS and SASEGT. CDR3 sequence reads: CASSELVAGGDKNIQYF. CDR3 bases: TGTGCCAGCAGTGAACTTGTAGCGGGGGGGGACAAAAACATTCAGTACTTC.

The chain joins TRBV11-2 to TRBJ2-6; D may be TRBD2 (5 bases). V was clipped by 1 base and J by 3 bases, with 7 bases between them. The CDR3 covers 15 residues. The germline gives CDR1 SGHAT, CDR2 FQNNGV. The CDR3 DNA is TGTGCCAGCAGCTTAGCAGGAGGTGGGGCCAACGTCCTGACTTTC. Translating gives CASSLAGGGANVLTF. Based on the CDR3 plus reference TRBV11-2 and TRBJ2-6, the full variable domain is EAGVAQSPRYKIIEKRQSVAFWCNPISGHATLYWYQQILGQGPKLLIQFQNNGVVDDSQLPKDRFSAERLKGVDSTLKIQPAKLEDSAVYLCASSLAGGGANVLTFGAGSRLTVL.

V is TRBV6-4 and J is TRBJ2-3; D is uncertain. With 3 bases removed from V and 2 bases from J, the gap between germline ends came to 12 bases. This CDR3 has 15 residues. Germline lookup yields CDR1 MRHNA and CDR2 SNTAGT. As DNA, the CDR3 is TGTGCCAGCAGTGAGGGCGGCGGATCCACAGATACGCAGTATTTT. Translating it yields CASSEGGGSTDTQYF.

The chain recombines TRBV7-9 with TRBJ2-5, with a possible D match to TRBD1 (7 bases). V gave up 5 bases and J gave up 5 bases, with 15 bases separating them. Germline V CDR1 and CDR2: SEHNR, FQNEAQ (reference sequence). The CDR3 sequence is 14 residues long. CDR3 region: CASSTPGGLETQYF. In DNA, the CDR3 is TGTGCCAGCAGCACCCCAGGGGGGTTGGAGACCCAGTACTTC.

This chain uses TRBV7-8 with TRBJ1-5; D remains ambiguous. CDR3 length: 16 residues. With 2 bases removed from V and 3 bases from J, the gap between germline ends came to 14 bases. The germline V gene encodes CDR1 SGHVS and CDR2 FQNEAQ. For the CDR3, the DNA is TGTGCCAGCAGCTTATTGGGTGGAGCCATCAATCAGCCCCAGCATTTT. Residues: CASSLLGGAINQPQHF.

This chain links TRBV11-3 with TRBJ1-2; the D gene is possibly TRBD1 (5 bases). CDR1 is SGHNT and CDR2 is YENEEA in the germline V gene. Trimming cost V 5 bases and J 2 bases, with 18 bases left between them. The CDR3 is 16 residues long. The CDR3 reads CASSQHRQRLNYGYTF. The DNA of the CDR3 is TGTGCCAGCAGCCAACATCGACAGAGATTGAACTATGGCTACACCTTC.

The J gene is TRBJ2-7, the V gene TRBV14; 12 nucleotides align to TRBD2. The germline gives CDR1 SGHDN, CDR2 FVKESK. This CDR3 is 15 amino acids long. The trim removed 4 bases at V and 5 bases at J, leaving 6 bases unmatched. CDR3 sequence reads: CASSRGLAGLHEQYF. The CDR3 bases are TGTGCCAGCAGCCGCGGACTAGCGGGGCTCCACGAGCAGTACTTC.

J is TRBJ2-3 and V is TRBV5-6; 7 positions match TRBD2. Trimming took 4 bases from V and 1 from J; bases not matched to a gene: 12. CDR3 length: 17 amino acids. Germline assignment: CDR1 SGHDT and CDR2 YYEEEE. Here the CDR3 DNA reads TGTGCCAGCAGCCTGAGATCTTCTAGCGGAGGCACAGATACGCAGTATTTT. It codes for CASSLRSSSGGTDTQYF.

This clone was recorded a few times. The chain links TRBV6-4 to TRBJ1-2; TRBD1 might be the D (5 bases). Per germline, CDR1 MRHNA and CDR2 SNTAGT. The CDR3 length is 13 residues. Trimming removed 6 bases at V and 3 bases at J, with 11 bases between. The CDR3 sequence: CASSPQGDYGYTF. The CDR3 bases are TGTGCCAGCAGCCCCCAGGGAGACTATGGCTACACCTTC.

CDR3 DNA sequence: TGTGCCAGCAGCACGGGGGGCCCGGGAGGCTACGAGCAGTACTTC. Residues: CASSTGGPGGYEQYF. The chain carries TRBV7-2 and TRBJ2-7; D possibly corresponds to TRBD2 (7 bases). This CDR3 has 15 amino acids. Germline loops: CDR1 SGHTA, CDR2 FQGNSA. V lost 5 bases and J 3 bases, leaving 17 bases between the germline ends.

The chain links TRBV27 to TRBJ2-5; 10 bases line up with TRBD2. V trimming: 4 bases; J trimming: 4 bases; junction bases outside the gene matches: 9. The CDR3 has 16 amino acids. Germline assignment: CDR1 MNHEY and CDR2 SMNVEV (reference sequence). In DNA form, the CDR3 reads TGTGCCAGCAGTTCCCCAGCGGGAGGGGAGGCAGAGACCCAGTACTTC. Amino acid sequence: CASSSPAGGEAETQYF.

The chain is built from TRBV30 and TRBJ1-3; D is unclear. CDR1 and CDR2 (germline): GTSNPN, SVGIG (reference sequence). This CDR3 is built from 13 residues. V lost 2 bases and J 0 bases, leaving 5 bases between the germline ends. The CDR3 region is CAWSSHSGNTIYF. The CDR3 region has the DNA TGTGCCTGGAGTTCCCACTCTGGAAACACCATATATTTT.

About this clone: The junction differs from germline at one of its ends, possibly a read error. The V and J genes are TRBV18 and TRBJ2-1; either TRBD1 or TRBD2 may fit D (6 bases each). The CDR3 covers 16 residues. Germline V gene data show CDR1 as KGHSH and CDR2 as LQKENI. DNA for the CDR3: TGTGCCAGCGCACCTCCGAGGGGGGCGTCCTACAATGAGCAGTTCTTC. Its protein is CASAPPRGASYNEQFF.

The gene calls are TRBV19 and TRBJ1-5, with 10 bases identical to TRBD1. Germline lookup yields CDR1 LNHDA and CDR2 SQIVND (reference sequence). V trimming: 6 bases; J trimming: 7 bases; junction bases outside the gene matches: 15. CDR3 length equals 17 residues. CDR3 bases: TGTGCCAGTAGGACAGGGGGCGGTGGAGTCTTGAACCAGCCCCAGCATTTT. Its translation: CASRTGGGGVLNQPQHF.

The gene calls are TRBV7-2 and TRBJ1-6, with TRBD1 as a possible D gene (6 bases). Germline V gene data show CDR1 as SGHTA and CDR2 as FQGNSA. Trimming took off 5 bases at V and 8 bases at J, with 13 bases between the two ends. The CDR3 is 14 amino acids. The CDR3 coding sequence is TGTGCCAGCAGCCCTGGAAACAGGGATTCACCCCTCCACTTT. Protein: CASSPGNRDSPLHF.

V is TRBV18 and J is TRBJ1-1; D not certain. Per germline, CDR1 KGHSH and CDR2 LQKENI. This CDR3 has 13 residues. V dropped 6 bases and J dropped 0 bases, with 8 bases sitting between them. CDR3 sequence: CASSRSLNTEAFF. The CDR3 nucleotides read TGTGCCAGCTCCAGAAGCTTGAACACTGAAGCTTTCTTT.